This TCR beta chain emerged from a study of blood T cells in healthy people across ages. The germline CDR1 and CDR2 sequences are MNHNY and SVGAGI (reference sequence). V lost 9 bases, J lost 3 bases, and 8 bases lay in between. The CDR3 is 11 amino acids. Primers used in a second PCR of about 7 to 12 cycles were a sample-barcoded 5' primer and a J-beta primer mix. MiXCR was run by TCRdb on the 5' RACE reads, yielding one entry per CDR3 protein. Of roughly 1,100,000 distinct CDR3 sequences in the sample, around 25% were seen once. The same data also went into a second study, on T cells of mothers and their children.

The sequence was obtained from a girl aged 2 to 10 in good health. The sequenced material came from blood. The chain couples TRBV6-6 to TRBJ1-2; D gene ambiguous. The CDR3 sequence is CASFVDYGYTF. CDR3 sequence (DNA): TGTGCCAGTTTTGTTGACTATGGCTACACCTTC.